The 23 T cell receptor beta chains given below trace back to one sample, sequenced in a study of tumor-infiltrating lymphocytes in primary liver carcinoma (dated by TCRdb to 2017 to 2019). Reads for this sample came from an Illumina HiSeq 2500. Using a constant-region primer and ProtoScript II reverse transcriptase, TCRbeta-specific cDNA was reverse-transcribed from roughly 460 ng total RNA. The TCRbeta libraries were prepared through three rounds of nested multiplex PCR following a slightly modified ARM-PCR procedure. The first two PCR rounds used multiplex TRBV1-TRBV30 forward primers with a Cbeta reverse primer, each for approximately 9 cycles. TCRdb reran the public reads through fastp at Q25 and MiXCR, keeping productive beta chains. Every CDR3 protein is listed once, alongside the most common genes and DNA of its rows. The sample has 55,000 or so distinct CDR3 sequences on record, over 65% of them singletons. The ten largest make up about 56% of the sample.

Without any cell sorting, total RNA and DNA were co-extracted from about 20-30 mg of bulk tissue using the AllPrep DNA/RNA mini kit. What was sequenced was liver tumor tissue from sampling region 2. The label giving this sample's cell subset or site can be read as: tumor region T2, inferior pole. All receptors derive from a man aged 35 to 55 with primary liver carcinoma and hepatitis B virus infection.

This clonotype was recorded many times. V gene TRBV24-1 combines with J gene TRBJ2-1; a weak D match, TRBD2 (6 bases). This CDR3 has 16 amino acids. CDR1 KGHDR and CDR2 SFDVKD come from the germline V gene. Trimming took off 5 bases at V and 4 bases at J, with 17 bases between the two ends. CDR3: CATSVKLARSYNEQFF. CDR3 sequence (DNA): TGTGCCACCAGTGTAAAGCTAGCGCGTTCTTACAATGAGCAGTTCTTC.

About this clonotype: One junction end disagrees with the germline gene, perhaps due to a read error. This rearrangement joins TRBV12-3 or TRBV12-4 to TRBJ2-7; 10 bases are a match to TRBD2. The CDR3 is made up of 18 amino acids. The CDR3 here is CDSSLARASGSLSYEQYF. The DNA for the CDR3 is TGTGACAGCAGTTTAGCGCGGGCTAGCGGGAGCCTCTCCTACGAACAGTACTTC.

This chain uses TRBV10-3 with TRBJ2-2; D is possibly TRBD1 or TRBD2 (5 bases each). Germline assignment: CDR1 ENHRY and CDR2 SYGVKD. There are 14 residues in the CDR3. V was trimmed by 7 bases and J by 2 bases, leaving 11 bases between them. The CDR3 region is CAINGTANTGELFF. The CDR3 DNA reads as TGTGCCATCAATGGGACCGCTAACACCGGGGAGCTGTTTTTT.

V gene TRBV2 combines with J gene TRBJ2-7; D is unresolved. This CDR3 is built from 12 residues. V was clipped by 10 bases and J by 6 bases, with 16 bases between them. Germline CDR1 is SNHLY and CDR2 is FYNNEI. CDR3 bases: TGTGCCACCCAAAGGTCCGTGGTCGAGCAGTACTTC. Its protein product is CATQRSVVEQYF.

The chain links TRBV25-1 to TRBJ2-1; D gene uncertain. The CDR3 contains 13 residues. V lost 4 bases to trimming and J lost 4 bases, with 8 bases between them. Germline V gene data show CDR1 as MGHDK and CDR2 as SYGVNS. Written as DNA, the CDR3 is TGTGCCAGCAGTGGGCAGATATACAATGAGCAGTTCTTC. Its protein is CASSGQIYNEQFF.

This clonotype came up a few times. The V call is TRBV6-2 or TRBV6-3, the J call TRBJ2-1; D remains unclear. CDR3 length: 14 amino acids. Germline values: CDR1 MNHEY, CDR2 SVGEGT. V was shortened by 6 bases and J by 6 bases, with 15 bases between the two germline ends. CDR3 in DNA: TGTGCCAGCAGCTTGCAAGGGTTCTGCAATGAGCAGTTCTTC. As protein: CASSLQGFCNEQFF.

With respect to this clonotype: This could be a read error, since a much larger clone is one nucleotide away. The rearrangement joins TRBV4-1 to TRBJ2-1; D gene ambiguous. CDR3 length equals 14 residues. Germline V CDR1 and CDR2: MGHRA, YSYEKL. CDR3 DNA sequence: TGCACCAGCAGCCCGCTCGGTAACAACAATGAGCAGTTCTTC. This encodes CTSSPLGNNNEQFF.

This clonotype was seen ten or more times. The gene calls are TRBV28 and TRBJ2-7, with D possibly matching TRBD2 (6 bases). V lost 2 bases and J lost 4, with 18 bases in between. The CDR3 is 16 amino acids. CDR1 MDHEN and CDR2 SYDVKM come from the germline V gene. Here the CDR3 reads CASSLPRLGFDYEQYF. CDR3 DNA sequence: TGTGCCAGCAGTTTACCCCGACTAGGGTTCGATTACGAGCAGTACTTC.

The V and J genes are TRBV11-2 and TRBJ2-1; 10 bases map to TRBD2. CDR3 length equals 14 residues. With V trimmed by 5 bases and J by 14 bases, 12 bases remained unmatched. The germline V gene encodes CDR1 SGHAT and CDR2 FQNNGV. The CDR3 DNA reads TGTGCCAGCAGCCCCCAGCGGGAGGGATTGGGTGAGTTCTTC. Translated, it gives CASSPQREGLGEFF.

CDR3 loop: CASSGTSGSYEQFF. CDR3 in DNA: TGTGCCAGCAGTGGGACTAGCGGGAGTTATGAGCAGTTCTTC. The V call is TRBV12-3 or TRBV12-4, the J call TRBJ2-1; TRBD2 matches 14 bases. The CDR3 sequence is 14 residues long. V dropped 5 bases and J dropped 8; count of bases not matched to a gene: 2.

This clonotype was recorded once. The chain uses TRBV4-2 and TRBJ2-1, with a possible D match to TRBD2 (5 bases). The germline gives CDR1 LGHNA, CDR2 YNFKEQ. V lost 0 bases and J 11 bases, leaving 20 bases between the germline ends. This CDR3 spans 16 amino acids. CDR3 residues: CASSQEAIGNMGKQFF. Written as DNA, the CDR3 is TGTGCCAGCAGCCAAGAGGCTATCGGGAATATGGGCAAGCAGTTCTTC.

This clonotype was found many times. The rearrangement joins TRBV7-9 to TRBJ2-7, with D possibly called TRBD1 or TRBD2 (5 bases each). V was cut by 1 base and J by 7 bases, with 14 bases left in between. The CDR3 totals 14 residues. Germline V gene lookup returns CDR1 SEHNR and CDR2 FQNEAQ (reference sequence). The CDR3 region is CASSLGGSLEEQYF. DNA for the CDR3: TGTGCCAGCAGCTTAGGGGGGTCCCTTGAGGAGCAGTACTTC.

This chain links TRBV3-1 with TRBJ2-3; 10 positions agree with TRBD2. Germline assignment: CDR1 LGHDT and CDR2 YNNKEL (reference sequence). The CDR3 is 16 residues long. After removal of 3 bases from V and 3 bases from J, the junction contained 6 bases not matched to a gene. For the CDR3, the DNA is TGTGCCAGCAGCCATGGGCTAGCGGGAGATACAGATACGCAGTATTTT. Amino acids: CASSHGLAGDTDTQYF.

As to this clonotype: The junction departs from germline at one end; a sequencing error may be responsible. CDR3 residues: CTSSMGGDRGISPSGANVLSF. Written as DNA, the CDR3 is TGTACCAGCAGCATGGGGGGAGACAGGGGCATTTCCCCCTCTGGGGCCAACGTCTTGTCTTTC. J is TRBJ2-6 and V is TRBV11-2; 8 nucleotides align to TRBD1. Germline V gives CDR1 SGHAT, CDR2 FQNNGV. The CDR3 is 21 residues long.

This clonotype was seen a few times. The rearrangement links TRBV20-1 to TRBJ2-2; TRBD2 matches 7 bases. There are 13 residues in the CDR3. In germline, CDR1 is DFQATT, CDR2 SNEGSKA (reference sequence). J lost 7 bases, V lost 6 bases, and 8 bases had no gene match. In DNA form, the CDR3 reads TGCAGTGCCGGCGCGGGGGTTGACGGGGAGCTGTTTTTT. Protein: CSAGAGVDGELFF.

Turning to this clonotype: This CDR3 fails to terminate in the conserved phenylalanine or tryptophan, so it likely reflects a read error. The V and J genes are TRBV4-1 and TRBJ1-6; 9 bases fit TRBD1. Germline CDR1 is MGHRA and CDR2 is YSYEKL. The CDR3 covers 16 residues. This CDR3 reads CTSSHHLQGADSRLHV. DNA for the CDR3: TGCACCAGCAGCCACCACCTACAGGGGGCGGATTCACGCCTCCACGTT.

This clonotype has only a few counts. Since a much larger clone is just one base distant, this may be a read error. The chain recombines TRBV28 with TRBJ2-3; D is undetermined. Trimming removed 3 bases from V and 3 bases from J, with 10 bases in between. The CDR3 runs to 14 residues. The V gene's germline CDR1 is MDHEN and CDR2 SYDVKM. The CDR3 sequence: CASSFLVGTDTQYF. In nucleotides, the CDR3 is TGTGCCAGCAGTTTCCTAGTGGGGACAGATACGCAGTATTTT.

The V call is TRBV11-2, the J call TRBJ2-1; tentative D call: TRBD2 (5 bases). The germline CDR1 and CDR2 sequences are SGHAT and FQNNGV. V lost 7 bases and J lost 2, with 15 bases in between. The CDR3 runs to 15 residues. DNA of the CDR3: TGTGCCAGCACCTCTAATCTGCGGGCCTACAATGAGCAGTTCTTC. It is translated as CASTSNLRAYNEQFF. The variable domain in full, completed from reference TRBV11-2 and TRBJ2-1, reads EAGVAQSPRYKIIEKRQSVAFWCNPISGHATLYWYQQILGQGPKLLIQFQNNGVVDDSQLPKDRFSAERLKGVDSTLKIQPAKLEDSAVYLCASTSNLRAYNEQFFGPGTRLTVL.

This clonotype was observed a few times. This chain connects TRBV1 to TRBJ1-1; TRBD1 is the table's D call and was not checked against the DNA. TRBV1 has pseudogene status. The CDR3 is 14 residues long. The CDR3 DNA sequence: TGCACCAGCAGCCCCGACAGAAAAAACACTGAAGCTTTCTTT. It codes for CTSSPDRKNTEAFF.

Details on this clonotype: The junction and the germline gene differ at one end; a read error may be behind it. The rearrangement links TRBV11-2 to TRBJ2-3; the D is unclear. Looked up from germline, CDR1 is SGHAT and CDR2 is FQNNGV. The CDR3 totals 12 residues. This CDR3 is CGSSKSTDTQYF. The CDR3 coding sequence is TGTGGCAGCAGCAAATCCACAGATACGCAGTATTTT.

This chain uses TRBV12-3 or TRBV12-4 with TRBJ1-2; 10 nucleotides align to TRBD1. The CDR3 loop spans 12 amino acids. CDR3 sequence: CVIGQGVDGYTF. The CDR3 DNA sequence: TGTGTTATCGGACAGGGGGTCGATGGCTACACCTTC.

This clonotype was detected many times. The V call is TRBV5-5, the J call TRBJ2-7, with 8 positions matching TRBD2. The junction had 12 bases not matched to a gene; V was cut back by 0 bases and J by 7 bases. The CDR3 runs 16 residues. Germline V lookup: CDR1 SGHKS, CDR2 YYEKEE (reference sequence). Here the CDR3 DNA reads TGTGCCAGCAGCTTGGTTATAGGAGCGGGAGTATGGGAGCAGTACTTC. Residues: CASSLVIGAGVWEQYF.

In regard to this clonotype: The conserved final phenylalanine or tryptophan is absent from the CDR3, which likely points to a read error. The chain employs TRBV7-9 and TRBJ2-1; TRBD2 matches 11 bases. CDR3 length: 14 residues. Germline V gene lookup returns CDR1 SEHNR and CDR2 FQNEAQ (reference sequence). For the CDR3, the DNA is TGTGCCAGCAGCGGTACTAGCGGGAGTAATGAACAGTTCGTC. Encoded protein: CASSGTSGSNEQFV.